This T cell receptor (beta chain) was observed in a study of CD8 T cells in ankylosing spondylitis (dated by TCRdb to the late 2010s). The study in broad terms: T cell receptor beta repertoires were profiled in healthy donors and ankylosing spondylitis patients so that disease-linked TCR variants could be found. Peripheral blood samples were taken, and synovial fluid was additionally collected from ankylosing spondylitis patients. The full study cohort comprised about 25 ankylosing spondylitis patients and roughly 110 healthy donors.

TCRdb lists the instrument as Illumina HiSeq 2500. TCR beta libraries were prepared by quantitative 5'-RACE with molecular barcodes. Per the source publication's procedure: A new computational method based on a probabilistic model of VDJ rearrangement was used to identify disease-linked TCR variants. TCRdb reanalyzed the raw reads on its own, using fastp at Q25 for trimming and MiXCR for clone calling, and kept in-frame beta chains. Identical CDR3 proteins give one entry, which carries the most common genes and DNA. In this record, the V and J calls reflect TCRdb's handling and not the investigators' own analysis. Recorded for this sample are under 150,000 distinct CDR3 sequences; around 8.5% of them occurred a single time. The leading ten clones occupy 2.5% to 3.5% of the sample. Results and caveats for the whole study, not just this receptor: Some TCR beta motif variants had previously been reported in synovial fluid and blood of reactive arthritis patients, which suggested common disease-initiation mechanisms. According to the report, matched synovial fluid samples from ankylosing spondylitis patients were significantly enriched for the disease-linked clones. The disease-linked clones had a CD8+ phenotype and were found at relatively low frequencies in peripheral blood. A TCR beta motif made up of under ten highly homologous amino acid variants appeared to be characteristic of blood from ankylosing spondylitis patients.

In regard to this clonotype: The clone's antigen remains unknown. It has no much larger one-base neighbor in the sample; base qualities were not kept.

V is shortened by 4 bases, J by 4 bases, and the region joining them spans 13 bases. The CDR3 has 13 amino acids, counting the end cysteine and phenylalanine. Of the read, only the CDR3 DNA is kept; its 39 bases are in frame from base 1. As encoded in the germline V gene (reference sequence), CDR1 is DFQATT while CDR2 is SNEGSKA. The origin of this receptor is a male donor with ankylosing spondylitis or in good health (not recorded which). Sequenced: blood, either unsorted or a sorted T cell fraction (not recorded which). The chain uses TRBV20-1 and TRBJ2-5; 7 matching bases give a weak D call of TRBD2. CDR3 region: CSAKGGGRETQYF. The DNA sequence reads TGCAGTGCTAAGGGGGGAGGGAGAGAGACCCAGTACTTC.